The table lists the clone carrying this T cell receptor (beta chain) with many counts. This sample is drawn from a study of regulatory T cells in long-lasting Graves disease. iRepertoire HTBI primers and Arm-PCR of CDR3 regions built TCR beta libraries. TCRdb re-derived calls from the multiplex PCR reads in MiXCR, one entry per CDR3 protein. The sample lists a few hundred thousand distinct CDR3 sequences; over 15% were seen once. Indicated time point: newly diagnosed GD, antithyroid drugs for less than 3 months. PBMC-derived RNA was used for the TCR library. The CDR3 length is 14 residues. V dropped 5 bases and J dropped 3 bases, with 11 bases sitting between them. Germline V gene data show CDR1 as SGHAT and CDR2 as FQDESV (reference sequence). These data were also filed under a second study, of T cells in Graves' hyperthyroidism and ophthalmopathy.

The source was peripheral blood mononuclear cells (PBMCs), collected at new diagnosis, from a patient treated with antithyroid drugs. The clonotype originates from a man aged 35-49 years with Graves disease. The chain employs TRBV11-1 and TRBJ1-5; D is uncertain. In DNA, the CDR3 is TGTGCCAGCAGCCGGTCGGGAAACAATCAGCCCCAGCATTTT. Its protein product is CASSRSGNNQPQHF.